This T cell receptor beta chain was observed in a study of tumor-infiltrating lymphocytes in oesophageal squamous cell carcinoma. The CDR3 consists of 15 residues. V was shortened by 5 bases and J by 5 bases, with 18 bases between the two germline ends. MiXCR, applied by TCRdb to the PCR reads, yields one record per CDR3 protein. The sample holds about 10,000 distinct CDR3 sequences; 58% are singletons and the top ten take more than 30%. The J gene is TRBJ2-5, the V gene TRBV12-3 or TRBV12-4; TRBD1 is a possible D gene (7 bases). The sequenced sample consisted of esophageal tumor tissue. The receptor was isolated from a female donor with esophageal squamous cell carcinoma. CDR3 nucleotides: TGTGCCAGCAGTCTAAACGGCAGGGGGGAGGAGACCCAGTACTTC. This gives the protein CASSLNGRGEETQYF.